Following are 14 T cell receptor beta chains from one sample sequenced in a study of PD-1 and CTLA-4 blockade in melanoma. This table comes from immunoSEQ multiplex PCR, and its TCRdb copy is limited to in-frame clones, with some not included. Among about 30,000 clones listed, around 90% were seen once. The sequencing here drew on CD8+ T cells from peripheral blood, taken before anti-PD-1 treatment. The receptor source for this set is a human donor with melanoma.

V gene TRBV27 combines with J gene TRBJ2-6; D gene ambiguous. V was trimmed by 2 bases and J by 0 bases, leaving 11 bases between them. Germline V lookup: CDR1 MNHEY, CDR2 SMNVEV (reference sequence). The CDR3 has 17 amino acids. The CDR3 loop reads CASSLAVLSSGANVLTF. The CDR3 DNA is TGTGCCAGCAGTTTAGCGGTGTTGAGCTCTGGGGCCAACGTCCTGACTTTC.

The gene calls are TRBV7-8 and TRBJ1-5; 7 bases match TRBD1. Unmatched junction bases numbered 15, after V lost 7 bases and J lost 0 bases. The germline V gene encodes CDR1 SGHVS and CDR2 FQNEAQ. There are 18 residues in the CDR3. The DNA for the CDR3 is TGTGCCAGCACCAATGACAGGGTAAACGGGTATAGCAATCAGCCCCAGCATTTT. It encodes CASTNDRVNGYSNQPQHF. Together with reference TRBV7-8 and TRBJ1-5, the CDR3 gives the full variable domain: GAGVSQSPRYKVAKRGQDVALRCDPISGHVSLFWYQQALGQGPEFLTYFQNEAQLDKSGLPSDRFFAERPEGSVSTLKIQRTQQEDSAVYLCASTNDRVNGYSNQPQHFGDGTRLSIL.

CDR3 nucleotide sequence: TGTGCCAGCAGCTTCCCCGGCGAGGGAGACACTGAAGCTTTCTTT. This codes for CASSFPGEGDTEAFF. The V gene is TRBV7-9, the J gene TRBJ1-1; D remains ambiguous. The CDR3 has 15 residues. Deletions cut 3 bases from V and 3 bases from J, with 14 bases between. Germline CDR1 SEHNR, CDR2 FQNEAQ (reference sequence). Using reference TRBV7-9 and TRBJ1-1 for the parts outside the CDR3, the full variable domain is DTGVSQNPRHKITKRGQNVTFRCDPISEHNRLYWYRQTLGQGPEFLTYFQNEAQLEKSRLLSDRFSAERPKGSFSTLEIQRTEQGDSAMYLCASSFPGEGDTEAFFGQGTRLTVV.

The rearrangement joins TRBV10-1 to TRBJ1-5, with D unclear. The CDR3 has 14 amino acids. CDR1 and CDR2 from the germline V gene are WNHNN and SYGVQD (reference sequence). Trimming shortened V by 1 base and J by 4 bases, and 8 bases separated the two germline ends. The CDR3 loop reads CASSEWPENQPQHF. CDR3 in DNA: TGCGCCAGCAGTGAGTGGCCGGAAAATCAGCCCCAGCATTTT.

CDR3 in amino acids: CASSQELANEQFF. The CDR3 DNA sequence: TGTGCCAGCAGCCAAGAACTAGCGAATGAGCAGTTCTTC. V and J are TRBV4-2 and TRBJ2-1, with 7 bases lining up with TRBD2. Germline V lookup: CDR1 LGHNA, CDR2 YNFKEQ. With 0 bases clipped from V and 7 bases from J, the junction kept 0 bases outside the gene matches. This CDR3 spans 13 amino acids.

This clone was recorded once. This rearrangement joins TRBV7-9 to TRBJ1-1; maybe TRBD1 (6 bases). The germline V gene has CDR1 SEHNR and CDR2 FQNEAQ (reference sequence). The CDR3 sequence is 14 residues long. V dropped 2 bases and J dropped 5 bases, with 12 bases sitting between them. The CDR3 nucleotides are TGTGCCAGCAGCTTACTACAACAGGGAACTGAAGCTTTCTTT. Its translation is CASSLLQQGTEAFF.

The CDR3 DNA reads TGTGCCAGCACCCTTAGGACTAGCGGCTACGAGCAGTACTTC. Translating it yields CASTLRTSGYEQYF. The chain joins TRBV5-5 to TRBJ2-7; 10 positions agree with TRBD2. The CDR3 is made up of 14 amino acids. V was clipped by 6 bases and J by 3 bases; unmatched bases: 6. Germline CDR1 and CDR2: SGHKS and YYEKEE (reference sequence).

This clone has a handful of counts. The rearrangement links TRBV7-9 to TRBJ1-6; tentative D call: TRBD1 (5 bases). CDR1 SEHNR and CDR2 FQNEAQ come from the germline V gene (reference sequence). This CDR3 contains 13 residues. V shed 6 bases and J shed 11 bases, with 14 bases lying between them. The CDR3, as DNA: TGTGCCAGCAGTCCCCAGGGAGTGGCACCCCTCCACTTT. Translating it yields CASSPQGVAPLHF.

The chain has TRBV6-6 and TRBJ2-7, with D tentatively TRBD2 (6 bases). CDR3 length: 13 residues. The V end lost 4 bases, the J end lost 1 base, and 8 bases lay between the germline ends. From germline, CDR1 is MNHNY and CDR2 SVGAGI (reference sequence). The DNA for the CDR3 is TGTGCCAGCAGTTTGGGACTGTCCTACGAGCAGTACTTC. Its protein is CASSLGLSYEQYF.

The chain carries TRBV27 and TRBJ1-1; D uncertain. Germline V CDR1 and CDR2: MNHEY, SMNVEV (reference sequence). V dropped 5 bases and J dropped 1 base, with 11 bases sitting between them. CDR3 length: 14 amino acids. The CDR3 DNA is TGTGCCAGCAGTCCCTATCTGGGGAACACTGAAGCTTTCTTT. Protein sequence: CASSPYLGNTEAFF.

The table lists this clone with a count of one. The rearrangement uses TRBV4-2 and TRBJ1-4; 7 nucleotides agree with TRBD1. CDR1 is LGHNA, CDR2 YNFKEQ, per germline. The CDR3 is 16 residues long. With 2 bases clipped from V and 4 bases from J, the junction kept 7 bases outside the gene matches. The CDR3 coding sequence is TGTGCCAGCAGCCAATCTCCGGGACAGATTAATGAAAAACTGTTTTTT. It is translated as CASSQSPGQINEKLFF.

This chain connects TRBV5-6 to TRBJ2-3; D remains ambiguous. Trimming pared 1 base from V and 2 bases from J, leaving 5 bases between. Germline values: CDR1 SGHDT, CDR2 YYEEEE. This CDR3 comprises 13 residues. The CDR3 protein is CASSLIDTDTQYF. CDR3 nucleotides: TGTGCCAGCAGCTTGATAGACACAGATACGCAGTATTTT.

The rearrangement links TRBV4-1 to TRBJ1-3; D not certain. Germline V gene data show CDR1 as MGHRA and CDR2 as YSYEKL. With 4 bases removed from V and 2 bases from J, the gap between germline ends came to 9 bases. This CDR3 region has 14 residues. CDR3 nucleotide sequence: TGCGCCAGCAGCCCCCCAGAGGCTGGAAACACCATATATTTT. The encoded protein is CASSPPEAGNTIYF.

The genes are TRBV27 and TRBJ2-1; no clear D. From germline, CDR1 is MNHEY and CDR2 SMNVEV (reference sequence). V was pared by 5 bases and J by 4 bases, with 9 bases between. The CDR3 has 13 amino acids. CDR3 loop: CASSRAAYNEQFF. The CDR3 DNA reads as TGTGCCAGCAGTCGGGCAGCTTACAATGAGCAGTTCTTC.